The sequence of this T cell receptor (beta chain) was determined in a study of cytomegalovirus exposure and HLA in healthy donors. This CDR3 contains 15 residues. The V gene's germline CDR1 is LNHDA and CDR2 SQIVND (reference sequence). Trimming stripped 4 bases from V and 6 bases from J, with 16 bases between. The sample holds a few counts of this clone. Profiling relied on immunoSEQ multiplex PCR, and the TCRdb table lists in-frame clones only, not all of them. Of some 170,000 clones listed, 86% are singletons. The source of this sequence is a woman aged 25 to 39 in good health and CMV-seronegative. The rearrangement uses TRBV19 and TRBJ1-5, with no clear D. The sample consisted of PBMCs. This chain's CDR3 is CASSTTAIGGQPQHF. The CDR3 DNA is TGTGCCAGTAGTACTACAGCGATAGGAGGTCAGCCCCAGCATTTT.